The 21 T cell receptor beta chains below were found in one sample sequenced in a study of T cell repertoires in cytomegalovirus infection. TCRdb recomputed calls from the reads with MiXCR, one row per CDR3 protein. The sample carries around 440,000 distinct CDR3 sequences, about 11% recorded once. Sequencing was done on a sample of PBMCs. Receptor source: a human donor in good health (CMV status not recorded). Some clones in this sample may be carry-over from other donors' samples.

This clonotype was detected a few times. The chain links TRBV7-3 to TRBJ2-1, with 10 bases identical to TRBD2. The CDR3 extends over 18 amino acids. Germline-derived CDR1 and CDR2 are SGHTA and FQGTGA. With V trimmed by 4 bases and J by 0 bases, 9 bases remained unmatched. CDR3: CASSSRTSGASSYNEQFF. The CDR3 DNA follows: TGTGCCAGCAGCTCGCGGACTAGCGGTGCGAGCTCCTACAATGAGCAGTTCTTC. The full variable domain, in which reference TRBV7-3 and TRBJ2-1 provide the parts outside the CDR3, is GAGVSQTPSNKVTEKGKYVELRCDPISGHTALYWYRQSLGQGPEFLIYFQGTGAADDSGLPNDRFFAVRPEGSVSTLKIQRTERGDSAVYLCASSSRTSGASSYNEQFFGPGTRLTVL.

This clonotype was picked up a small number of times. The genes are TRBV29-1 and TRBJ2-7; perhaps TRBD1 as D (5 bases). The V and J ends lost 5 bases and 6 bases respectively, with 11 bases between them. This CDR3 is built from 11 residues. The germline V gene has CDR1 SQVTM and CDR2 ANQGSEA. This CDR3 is CSVQQGREQYF. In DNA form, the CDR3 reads TGCAGCGTTCAGCAGGGCCGCGAGCAGTACTTC.

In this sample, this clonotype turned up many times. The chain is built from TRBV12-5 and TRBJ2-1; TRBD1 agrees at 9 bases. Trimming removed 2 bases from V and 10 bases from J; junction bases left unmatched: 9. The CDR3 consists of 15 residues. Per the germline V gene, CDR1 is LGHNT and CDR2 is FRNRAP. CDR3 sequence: CASGLPGQGIWEQFF. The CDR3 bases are TGTGCTAGTGGTTTGCCGGGACAGGGAATATGGGAGCAGTTCTTC.

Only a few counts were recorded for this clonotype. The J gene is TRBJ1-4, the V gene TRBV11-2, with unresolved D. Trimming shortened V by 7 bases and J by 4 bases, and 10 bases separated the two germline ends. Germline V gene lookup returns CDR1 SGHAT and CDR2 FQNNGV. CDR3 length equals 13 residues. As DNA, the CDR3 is TGTGCCAGCACCCTCGTGGTTAATGAAAAACTGTTTTTT. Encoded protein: CASTLVVNEKLFF.

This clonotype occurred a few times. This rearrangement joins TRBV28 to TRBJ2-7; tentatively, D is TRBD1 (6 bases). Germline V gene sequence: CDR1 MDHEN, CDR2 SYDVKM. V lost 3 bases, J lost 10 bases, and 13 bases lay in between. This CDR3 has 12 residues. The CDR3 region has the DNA TGTGCCAGCAGTTTGGGGACACTCACTCAGTACTTC. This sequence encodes CASSLGTLTQYF.

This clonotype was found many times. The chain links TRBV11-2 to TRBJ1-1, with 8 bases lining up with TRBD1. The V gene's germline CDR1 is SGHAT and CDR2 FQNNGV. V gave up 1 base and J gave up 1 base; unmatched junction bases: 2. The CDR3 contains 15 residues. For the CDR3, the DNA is TGTGCCAGCAGCTTAGTCACAGGGGGGAACACTGAAGCTTTCTTT. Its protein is CASSLVTGGNTEAFF.

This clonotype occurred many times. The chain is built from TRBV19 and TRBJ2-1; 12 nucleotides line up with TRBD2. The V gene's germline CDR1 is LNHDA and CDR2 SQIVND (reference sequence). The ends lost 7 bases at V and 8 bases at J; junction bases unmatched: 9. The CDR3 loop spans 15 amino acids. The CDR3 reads CASMPPSGRVHEQFF. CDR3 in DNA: TGTGCCAGTATGCCTCCTAGCGGGAGGGTCCATGAGCAGTTCTTC.

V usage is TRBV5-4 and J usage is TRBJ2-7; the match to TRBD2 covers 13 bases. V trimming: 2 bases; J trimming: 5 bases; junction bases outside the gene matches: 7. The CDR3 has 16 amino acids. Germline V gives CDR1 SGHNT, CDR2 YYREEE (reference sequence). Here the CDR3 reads CASSLTSGRALNEQYF. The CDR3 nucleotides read TGTGCCAGCAGCTTAACTAGCGGGAGGGCCTTGAACGAGCAGTACTTC.

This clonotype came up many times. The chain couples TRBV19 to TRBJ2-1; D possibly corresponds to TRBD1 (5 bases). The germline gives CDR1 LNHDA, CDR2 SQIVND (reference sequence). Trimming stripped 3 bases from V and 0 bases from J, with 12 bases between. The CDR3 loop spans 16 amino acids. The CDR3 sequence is CASSMWGRSSYNEQFF. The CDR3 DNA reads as TGTGCCAGTAGTATGTGGGGCCGAAGCTCCTACAATGAGCAGTTCTTC.

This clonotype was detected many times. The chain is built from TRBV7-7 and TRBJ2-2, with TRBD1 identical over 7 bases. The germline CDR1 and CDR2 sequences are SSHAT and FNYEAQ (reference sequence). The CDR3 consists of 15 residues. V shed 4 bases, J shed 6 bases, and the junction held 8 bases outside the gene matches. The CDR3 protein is CASSYQQGPAGELFF. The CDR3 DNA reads TGTGCCAGCAGCTACCAACAGGGGCCCGCCGGGGAGCTGTTTTTT. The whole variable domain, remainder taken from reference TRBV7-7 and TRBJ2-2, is GAGVSQSPRYKVTKRGQDVTLRCDPISSHATLYWYQQALGQGPEFLTYFNYEAQPDKSGLPSDRFSAERPEGSISTLTIQRTEQRDSAMYRCASSYQQGPAGELFFGEGSRLTVL.

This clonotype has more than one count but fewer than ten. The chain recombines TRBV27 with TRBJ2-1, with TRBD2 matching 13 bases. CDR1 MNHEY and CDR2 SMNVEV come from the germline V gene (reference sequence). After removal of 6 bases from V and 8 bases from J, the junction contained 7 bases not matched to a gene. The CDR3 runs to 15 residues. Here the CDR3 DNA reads TGTGCCAGCAGCCACGGACTAGCGGGAGACTATGAGCAGTTCTTC. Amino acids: CASSHGLAGDYEQFF.

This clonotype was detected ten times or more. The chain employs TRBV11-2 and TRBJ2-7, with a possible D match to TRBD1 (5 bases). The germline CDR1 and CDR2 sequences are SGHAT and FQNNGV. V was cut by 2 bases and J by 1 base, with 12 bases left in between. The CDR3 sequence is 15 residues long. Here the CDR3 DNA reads TGTGCCAGCAGCTTATTTACGGACAAGTCCTACGAGCAGTACTTC. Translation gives CASSLFTDKSYEQYF.

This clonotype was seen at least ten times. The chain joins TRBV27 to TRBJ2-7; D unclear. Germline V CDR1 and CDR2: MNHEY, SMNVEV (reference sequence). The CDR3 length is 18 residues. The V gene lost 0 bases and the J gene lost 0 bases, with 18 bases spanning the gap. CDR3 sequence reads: CASSLSRRQEGFSYEQYF. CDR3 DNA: TGTGCCAGCAGTTTATCCCGCAGGCAGGAAGGCTTCTCCTACGAGCAGTACTTC.

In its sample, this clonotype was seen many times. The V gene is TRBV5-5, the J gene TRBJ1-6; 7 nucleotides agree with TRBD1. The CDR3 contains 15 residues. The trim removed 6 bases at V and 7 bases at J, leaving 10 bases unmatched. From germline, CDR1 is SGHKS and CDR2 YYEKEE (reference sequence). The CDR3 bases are TGTGCCAGCACCCCTAGACAGGGCTGGAATTCACCCCTCCACTTT. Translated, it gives CASTPRQGWNSPLHF. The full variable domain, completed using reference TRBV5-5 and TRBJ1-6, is DAGVTQSPTHLIKTRGQQVTLRCSPISGHKSVSWYQQVLGQGPQFIFQYYEKEERGRGNFPDRFSARQFPNYSSELNVNALLLGDSALYLCASTPRQGWNSPLHFGNGTRLTVT.

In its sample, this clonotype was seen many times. CDR3 nucleotides: TGTGCCATCAGTGGCAGCCTCCAAGAGACCCAGTACTTC. Residues: CAISGSLQETQYF. V usage is TRBV10-3 and J usage is TRBJ2-5; D not certain. With 4 bases removed from V and 1 base from J, the gap between germline ends came to 7 bases. This CDR3 has 13 residues. Germline V CDR1 and CDR2: ENHRY, SYGVKD.

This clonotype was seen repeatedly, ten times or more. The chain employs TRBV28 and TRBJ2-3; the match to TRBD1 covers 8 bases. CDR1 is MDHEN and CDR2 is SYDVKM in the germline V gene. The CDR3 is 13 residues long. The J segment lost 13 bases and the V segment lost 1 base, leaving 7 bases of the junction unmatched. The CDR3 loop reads CASSLFRTGFEYF. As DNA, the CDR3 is TGTGCCAGCAGTTTATTCCGGACAGGGTTTGAGTATTTT.

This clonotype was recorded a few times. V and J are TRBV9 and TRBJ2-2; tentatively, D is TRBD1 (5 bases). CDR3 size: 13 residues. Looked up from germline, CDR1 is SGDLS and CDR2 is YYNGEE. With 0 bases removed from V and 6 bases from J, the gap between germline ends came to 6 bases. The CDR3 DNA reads TGTGCCAGCAGCGTAGAGGGGTCCGGGGAGCTGTTTTTT. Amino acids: CASSVEGSGELFF.

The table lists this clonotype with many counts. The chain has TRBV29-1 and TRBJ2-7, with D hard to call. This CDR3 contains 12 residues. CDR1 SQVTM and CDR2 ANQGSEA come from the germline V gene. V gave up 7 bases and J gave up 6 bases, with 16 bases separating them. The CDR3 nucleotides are TGCAGCGCAGTCAAGGCCCCGGGCGAGCAGTACTTC. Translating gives CSAVKAPGEQYF.

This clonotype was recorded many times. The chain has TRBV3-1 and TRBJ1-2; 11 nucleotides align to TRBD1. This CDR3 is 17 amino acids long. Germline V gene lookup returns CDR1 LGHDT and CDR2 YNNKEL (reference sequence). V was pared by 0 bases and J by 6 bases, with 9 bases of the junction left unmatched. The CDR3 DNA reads TGTGCCAGCAGCCAAGATTTTGGGCCGGGACAGGGGGATGGCTACACCTTC. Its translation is CASSQDFGPGQGDGYTF. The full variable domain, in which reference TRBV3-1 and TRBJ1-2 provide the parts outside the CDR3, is DTAVSQTPKYLVTQMGNDKSIKCEQNLGHDTMYWYKQDSKKFLKIMFSYNNKELIINETVPNRFSPKSPDKAHLNLHINSLELGDSAVYFCASSQDFGPGQGDGYTFGSGTRLTVV.

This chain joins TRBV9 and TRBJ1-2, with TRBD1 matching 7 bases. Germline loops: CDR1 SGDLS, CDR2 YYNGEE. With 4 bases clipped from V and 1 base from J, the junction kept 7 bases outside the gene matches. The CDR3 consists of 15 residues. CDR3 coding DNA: TGTGCCAGCAGCTTCCGGGACAGTGGTAACTATGGCTACACCTTC. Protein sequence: CASSFRDSGNYGYTF. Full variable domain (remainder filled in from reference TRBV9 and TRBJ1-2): DSGVTQTPKHLITATGQRVTLRCSPRSGDLSVYWYQQSLDQGLQFLIQYYNGEERAKGNILERFSAQQFPDLHSELNLSSLELGDSALYFCASSFRDSGNYGYTFGSGTRLTVV.

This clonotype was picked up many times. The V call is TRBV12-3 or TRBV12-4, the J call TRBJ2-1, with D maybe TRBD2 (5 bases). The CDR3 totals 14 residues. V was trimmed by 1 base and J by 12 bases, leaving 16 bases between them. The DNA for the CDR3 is TGTGCCAGCAGTTTAGAGAGTAGCCGGGGATCGCAGTTCTTC. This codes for CASSLESSRGSQFF.